These 5 T cell receptor beta chains came from one sample sequenced in a study of neoadjuvant anti-PD-1 for oral cavity cancer. Time point defined: after neoadjuvant nivolumab, at surgical resection. The assay was immunoSEQ multiplex PCR, and TCRdb's table has in-frame clones only and misses some. The sample records roughly 68,000 clones, about 86% being singletons. The sample in question was PBMCs, obtained after nivolumab (anti-PD-1) treatment. The source is a person aged 35 to 85 with oral cavity squamous cell carcinoma.

The chain joins TRBV2 to TRBJ1-3, with 7 bases matching TRBD1. This CDR3 region has 16 residues. V shed 1 base and J 0 bases; nucleotides not matched to a gene: 3. CDR1 SNHLY and CDR2 FYNNEI come from the germline V gene. As DNA, the CDR3 is TGTGCCAGCAGTGAAGGTTGGACAGGCTCTGGAAACACCATATATTTT. Its translation is CASSEGWTGSGNTIYF.

This clone was observed a few times. The J gene is TRBJ1-1, the V gene TRBV10-1; D not resolved. Germline V lookup: CDR1 WNHNN, CDR2 SYGVQD (reference sequence). V was trimmed by 6 bases and J by 0 bases, leaving 20 bases between them. The CDR3 spans 17 residues. This chain's CDR3 is CASSIGRPAKVNTEAFF. The CDR3 DNA is TGCGCCAGCAGCATTGGTAGGCCGGCGAAGGTGAACACTGAAGCTTTCTTT.

This clone was counted only a few times. The chain carries TRBV11-2 and TRBJ2-5, with D perhaps given as TRBD1 or TRBD2 (5 bases each). Germline V gene sequence: CDR1 SGHAT, CDR2 FQNNGV. The CDR3 contains 13 residues. V gave up 1 base and J gave up 4 bases, with 7 bases separating them. The CDR3 DNA reads as TGTGCCAGCAGCTTAGTAGGGACAGAGACCCAGTACTTC. This gives the protein CASSLVGTETQYF.

This chain links TRBV5-1 with TRBJ2-3; 12 bases line up with TRBD2. The V gene's germline CDR1 is SGHRS and CDR2 YFSETQ. The CDR3 totals 21 residues. V trimming: 4 bases; J trimming: 2 bases; junction bases outside the gene matches: 20. The CDR3 here is CASSPSRWGLAGLYLTDTQYF. CDR3 sequence (DNA): TGCGCCAGCAGCCCAAGCCGTTGGGGACTAGCGGGTTTGTACCTCACAGATACGCAGTATTTT.

The chain carries TRBV27 and TRBJ2-3; D gene ambiguous. Germline V gene data show CDR1 as MNHEY and CDR2 as SMNVEV (reference sequence). The CDR3 totals 12 residues. V gave up 10 bases and J gave up 6 bases, with 14 bases separating them. Here the CDR3 DNA reads TGTGCCACCACTGCCTGGGATGATACGCAGTATTTT. Residues: CATTAWDDTQYF.